This T cell receptor beta chain originates from a study of response to subunit inactivated influenza vaccine. Whole-study findings and limits: The authors put forward the suggestion that each seasonal influenza vaccination may bring in only a limited number of new T cells.

Each CDR3 protein is one row after TCRdb ran MiXCR on the RT-PCR reads. The sample has hundreds of thousands of distinct CDR3 sequences, about 15% seen once; the top ten hold around a tenth. The V gene lost 6 bases and the J gene lost 2 bases, with 9 bases spanning the gap. Germline-derived CDR1 and CDR2 are SNHLY and FYNNEI. This CDR3 has 13 amino acids. This clonotype turned up a few times. Its specificity is not known. This specimen consisted of PBMCs from blood, obtained 12 days after vaccination. This sequence originates from a man in his forties or fifties who received an inactivated influenza vaccine. The J gene is TRBJ2-3, the V gene TRBV2; a possible D gene is TRBD1 (6 bases). In DNA, the CDR3 is TGTGCCAGCAGGGGACAAAACACAGATACGCAGTATTTT. It codes for CASRGQNTDTQYF.